The 23 T cell receptor beta chains reported below all come from one sample, sequenced in a study of OX40 agonist ivuxolimab in advanced cancers. TCRdb keeps only in-frame clones here, not all; method: immunoSEQ multiplex PCR. Here the sample spans about 58,000 clones, more than 85% being singletons. Sample: CD4+ or CD8+ T cells sorted from blood, taken in a trial of the OX40 agonist ivuxolimab. Source of these receptors: an adult with an advanced solid tumor such as melanoma, head and neck, liver or kidney cancer.

This clone was recorded only once. The V gene is TRBV7-3, the J gene TRBJ2-3, with a tentative D call TRBD2 (5 bases). Germline V lookup: CDR1 SGHTA, CDR2 FQGTGA. Between the trimmed V and J ends, which lost 2 bases and 1 base, there was a span of 7 bases. CDR3 length: 14 residues. The CDR3 DNA is TGTGCCAGCAGCTTACTCGGGGGCACAGATACGCAGTATTTT. Translation gives CASSLLGGTDTQYF.

The chain combines TRBV14 with TRBJ1-1; D call uncertain. The CDR3 has 13 residues. Germline CDR1 and CDR2: SGHDN and FVKESK. The V end was cut by 3 bases, the J end by 4 bases, with 9 bases between. CDR3 DNA: TGTGCCAGCAGCCAGAGCAACCCCACTGAAGCTTTCTTT. Protein product: CASSQSNPTEAFF. The variable domain in full, with the rest retrieved from reference TRBV14 and TRBJ1-1, is EAGVTQFPSHSVIEKGQTVTLRCDPISGHDNLYWYRRVMGKEIKFLLHFVKESKQDESGMPNNRFLAERTGGTYSTLKVQPAELEDSGVYFCASSQSNPTEAFFGQGTRLTVV.

This clone was found once. V usage is TRBV5-8 and J usage is TRBJ1-1; D is perhaps TRBD1 (5 bases). With 1 base removed from V and 2 bases from J, the gap between germline ends came to 6 bases. There are 13 residues in the CDR3. The germline gives CDR1 SGHTS, CDR2 YDEGEE. The DNA of the CDR3 is TGTGCCAGCAGCTTGAGGGGCAACACTGAAGCTTTCTTT. Protein: CASSLRGNTEAFF. Combining the CDR3 with reference TRBV5-8 and TRBJ1-1 gives the whole variable domain EAGVTQSPTHLIKTRGQQATLRCSPISGHTSVYWYQQALGLGLQFLLWYDEGEERNRGNFPPRFSGRQFPNYSSELNVNALELEDSALYLCASSLRGNTEAFFGQGTRLTVV.

This chain uses TRBV5-4 with TRBJ2-6; D unresolved. The CDR3 is made up of 16 amino acids. Trimming left V 1 base short and J 4 bases short, with 12 bases between. Germline V gene sequence: CDR1 SGHNT, CDR2 YYREEE (reference sequence). CDR3 DNA: TGTGCCAGCAGCTTGCTCGGACCTGGGGGGGCCAACGTCCTGACTTTC. Translating it yields CASSLLGPGGANVLTF. The whole variable domain, remainder taken from reference TRBV5-4 and TRBJ2-6, is ETGVTQSPTHLIKTRGQQVTLRCSSQSGHNTVSWYQQALGQGPQFIFQYYREEENGRGNFPPRFSGLQFPNYSSELNVNALELDDSALYLCASSLLGPGGANVLTFGAGSRLTVL.

The rearrangement joins TRBV18 to TRBJ2-7, with 7 bases that match TRBD2. The CDR3 runs to 12 residues. Germline-derived CDR1 and CDR2 are KGHSH and LQKENI. J gave up 7 bases and V 1 base, and 1 base lay outside the gene matches. The CDR3 reads CASSPLGGEQYF. The CDR3, as DNA: TGTGCCAGCTCACCACTGGGAGGGGAGCAGTACTTC.

V usage is TRBV5-1 and J usage is TRBJ2-6; 7 nucleotides agree with TRBD1. The CDR3 is made up of 15 amino acids. Unmatched junction bases numbered 4, after V lost 4 bases and J lost 3 bases. CDR1 SGHRS and CDR2 YFSETQ come from the germline V gene. The DNA of the CDR3 is TGCGCCAGCAGCCCGACAGGGAGTGGGGCCAACGTCCTGACTTTC. Translation: CASSPTGSGANVLTF.

With regard to this clone: An end of the junction differs from the germline gene, which may be a read error. CDR3 sequence (DNA): TGTGCCAGCAGTTACCCTTCCTTCGAGCAGTACTTC. This encodes CASSYPSFEQYF. V usage is TRBV6-6 and J usage is TRBJ2-7; D is ambiguous. Germline CDR1 and CDR2: MNHNY and SVGAGI (reference sequence). This CDR3 contains 12 residues.

This clone appeared a few times. The chain combines TRBV11-2 with TRBJ1-1; no clear D gene. Germline V gives CDR1 SGHAT, CDR2 FQNNGV. The CDR3 has 14 residues. V dropped 3 bases and J dropped 1 base, with 9 bases sitting between them. The CDR3 region has the DNA TGTGCCAGCAGCTTGGGTCTGGGGAACACTGAAGCTTTCTTT. Amino acid sequence: CASSLGLGNTEAFF.

This rearrangement joins TRBV10-3 to TRBJ2-7; TRBD2 matches at 8 bases. This CDR3 region has 15 residues. The germline V gene has CDR1 ENHRY and CDR2 SYGVKD. Germline trimming cut 6 bases from V and 5 bases from J; bases unmatched to any gene: 12. The CDR3 sequence: CAIRSMAGGSDEQYF. The CDR3 bases are TGTGCCATCAGAAGCATGGCGGGAGGTTCGGACGAGCAGTACTTC.

This clone has only one observation. J is TRBJ2-5 and V is TRBV12-5, with 7 bases identical to TRBD1. Germline assignment: CDR1 LGHNT and CDR2 FRNRAP. V dropped 0 bases and J dropped 1; count of bases not matched to a gene: 11. This CDR3 has 18 residues. In DNA form, the CDR3 reads TGTGCTAGTGGTTTGGTACTCGGGACAGTACTGCTCCAAGAGACCCAGTACTTC. This sequence encodes CASGLVLGTVLLQETQYF.

The chain recombines TRBV7-2 with TRBJ2-3; D unclear. V was clipped by 1 base and J by 2 bases, with 10 bases between them. CDR1 is SGHTA, CDR2 FQGNSA, per germline. CDR3 length equals 15 residues. CDR3 sequence: CASSLVGDFTDTQYF. The CDR3 DNA reads as TGTGCCAGCAGCTTAGTTGGGGATTTCACAGATACGCAGTATTTT.

V is TRBV19 and J is TRBJ2-6, with a possible D match to TRBD1 (6 bases). Germline CDR1 is LNHDA and CDR2 is SQIVND (reference sequence). The CDR3 totals 17 residues. The V end was cut by 7 bases, the J end by 0 bases, with 16 bases between. CDR3 in amino acids: CASTRLGQPSGANVLTF. The CDR3 nucleotides are TGTGCCAGTACCCGGCTGGGACAACCCTCTGGGGCCAACGTCCTGACTTTC.

Only a few counts were recorded for this clone. The chain is built from TRBV27 and TRBJ2-1; 10 bases are a match to TRBD1. The CDR3 consists of 14 residues. Trimming took 7 bases from V and 6 from J; bases not matched to a gene: 6. The V gene's germline CDR1 is MNHEY and CDR2 SMNVEV (reference sequence). The CDR3 sequence: CASKRTGGGNEQFF. The CDR3, as DNA: TGTGCCAGCAAAAGGACAGGGGGGGGCAATGAGCAGTTCTTC.

The V gene is TRBV5-1, the J gene TRBJ2-5; D is perhaps TRBD1 (6 bases). Trimming stripped 4 bases from V and 4 bases from J, with 14 bases between. This CDR3 spans 14 amino acids. The germline V gene encodes CDR1 SGHRS and CDR2 YFSETQ. The CDR3 here is CASSEGHSGETQYF. CDR3 coding DNA: TGCGCCAGCAGCGAGGGACACTCGGGAGAGACCCAGTACTTC.

By its share, this clone is medium-sized. The V and J genes are TRBV2 and TRBJ2-7, with D maybe TRBD1 (6 bases). V dropped 7 bases and J dropped 7 bases, with 26 bases sitting between them. This CDR3 is 16 amino acids long. Germline loops: CDR1 SNHLY, CDR2 FYNNEI. The CDR3 here is CASTPPDRLDIGEQYF. CDR3 DNA: TGTGCCAGCACCCCCCCCGACAGGCTCGATATCGGTGAGCAGTACTTC.

This chain connects TRBV28 to TRBJ2-7; a possible D gene is TRBD2 (5 bases). Germline CDR1 MDHEN, CDR2 SYDVKM. V lost 3 bases and J 2 bases, leaving 14 bases between the germline ends. This CDR3 has 15 amino acids. In DNA form, the CDR3 reads TGTGCCAGCAGTTTCCGGGGTAGATCCCCCTACGAGCAGTACTTC. It specifies CASSFRGRSPYEQYF.

The chain has TRBV5-6 and TRBJ2-3; D may correspond to TRBD1 or TRBD2 (5 bases each). Trimming pared 0 bases from V and 1 base from J, leaving 9 bases between. The germline gives CDR1 SGHDT, CDR2 YYEEEE. This CDR3 has 15 amino acids. CDR3 loop: CASSLGRGGTDTQYF. CDR3 nucleotide sequence: TGTGCCAGCAGCTTGGGGCGAGGGGGCACAGATACGCAGTATTTT. The full variable domain, in which reference TRBV5-6 and TRBJ2-3 provide the parts outside the CDR3, is DAGVTQSPTHLIKTRGQQVTLRCSPKSGHDTVSWYQQALGQGPQFIFQYYEEEERQRGNFPDRFSGHQFPNYSSELNVNALLLGDSALYLCASSLGRGGTDTQYFGPGTRLTVL.

The rearrangement links TRBV7-3 to TRBJ2-1; 11 nucleotides agree with TRBD2. Germline V gene sequence: CDR1 SGHTA, CDR2 FQGTGA. Trimming cost V 4 bases and J 4 bases; bases outside gene matches: 3. The CDR3 length is 15 residues. The CDR3 DNA follows: TGTGCCAGCAGCTCGACTAGCGGGAATTACAATGAGCAGTTCTTC. Translating gives CASSSTSGNYNEQFF.

The chain has TRBV2 and TRBJ1-1, with D perhaps matching TRBD1 (5 bases). The CDR3 runs 13 residues. CDR1 and CDR2 (germline): SNHLY, FYNNEI. The V end lost 2 bases, the J end lost 8 bases, and 12 bases lay between the germline ends. CDR3 residues: CASSERWQGEAFF. The CDR3 DNA is TGTGCCAGCAGTGAACGTTGGCAGGGCGAAGCTTTCTTT.

The chain uses TRBV7-2 and TRBJ1-2; maybe TRBD1 (5 bases). The CDR3 spans 16 residues. V lost 1 base and J lost 4, with 16 bases in between. Germline V lookup: CDR1 SGHTA, CDR2 FQGNSA. CDR3 loop: CASSLVRGPASYGYTF. In DNA form, the CDR3 reads TGTGCCAGCAGCTTAGTGAGGGGCCCAGCAAGCTATGGCTACACCTTC.

This chain uses TRBV18 with TRBJ2-7; 10 positions agree with TRBD1. The ends lost 5 bases at V and 5 bases at J; junction bases unmatched: 6. Germline V gene lookup returns CDR1 KGHSH and CDR2 LQKENI. This CDR3 comprises 14 residues. CDR3 sequence reads: CASSTRQGADEQYF. CDR3 sequence (DNA): TGTGCCAGCTCAACCCGACAGGGGGCGGACGAGCAGTACTTC. Drawing the rest from reference TRBV18 and TRBJ2-7, the complete variable domain is NAGVMQNPRHLVRRRGQEARLRCSPMKGHSHVYWYRQLPEEGLKFMVYLQKENIIDESGMPKERFSAEFPKEGPSILRIQQVVRGDSAAYFCASSTRQGADEQYFGPGTRLTVT.

J is TRBJ1-5 and V is TRBV27; 9 bases fit TRBD1. The CDR3 is 17 amino acids. CDR1 MNHEY and CDR2 SMNVEV come from the germline V gene (reference sequence). V lost 1 base and J lost 7; bases outside the gene matches: 11. CDR3 protein: CASSLFSGQGTGQPQHF. Written as DNA, the CDR3 is TGTGCCAGCAGTTTATTTTCGGGACAGGGTACTGGACAGCCCCAGCATTTT.

This clone showed up just once. The chain uses TRBV4-1 and TRBJ2-3; D not resolved. This CDR3 region has 12 residues. The V gene lost 4 bases and the J gene lost 6 bases, with 8 bases spanning the gap. Germline lookup yields CDR1 MGHRA and CDR2 YSYEKL. CDR3 sequence (DNA): TGCGCCAGCAGCCCACCCAGCGATACGCAGTATTTT. This codes for CASSPPSDTQYF.